This record covers a single TCR beta chain. The entry originates in a study of metastatic and nonmetastatic thyroid tumors. TCRdb re-called the PCR reads through MiXCR. The sample has approximately 37,000 clones, around 16% seen once; the top ten hold around 19%. Thyroid surgery was performed in patients who had received no treatment beforehand. This TCR derives from a male donor with papillary thyroid cancer or a benign thyroid nodule (not recorded which). Some clones in this sample may be carry-over from other donors' samples. The material sequenced was blood.

The CDR3 DNA is TGTGCCAGCAGCCCCACTTTGTTGCGGGAGTGGAAAGAGACCCAGTACTTC. Translated: CASSPTLLREWKETQYF. The chain carries TRBV7-9 and TRBJ2-5; 7 bases agree with TRBD2. Germline CDR1 is SEHNR and CDR2 is FQNEAQ (reference sequence). This CDR3 has 17 amino acids. V shed 5 bases, J shed 3 bases, and the junction held 15 bases outside the gene matches.